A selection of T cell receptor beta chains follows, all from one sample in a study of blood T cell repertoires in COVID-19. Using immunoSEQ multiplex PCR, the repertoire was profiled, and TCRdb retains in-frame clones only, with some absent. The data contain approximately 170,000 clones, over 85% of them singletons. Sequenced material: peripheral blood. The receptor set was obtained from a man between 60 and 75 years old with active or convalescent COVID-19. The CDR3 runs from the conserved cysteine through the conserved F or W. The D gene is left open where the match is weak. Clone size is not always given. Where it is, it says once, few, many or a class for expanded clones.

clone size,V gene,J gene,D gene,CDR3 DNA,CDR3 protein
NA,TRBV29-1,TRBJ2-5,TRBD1,TGCAGCGTTGAGGAGGGACAGGCTTCGTACCAAGAGACCCAGTACTTC,CSVEEGQASYQETQYF
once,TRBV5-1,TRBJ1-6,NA,TGCGCCAGCAGCTCGGGGACGGCGGGGCAGGTGGGGTCACCCCTCCACTTT,CASSSGTAGQVGSPLHF
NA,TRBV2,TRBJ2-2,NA,TGTGCCAGCAGAGGGACAGCCGGGAGCACCGGGGAGCTGTTTTTT,CASRGTAGSTGELFF
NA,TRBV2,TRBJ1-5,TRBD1,TGTGCCAGCAGTGAAGACAGGGGGACCCAGCCCCAGCATTTT,CASSEDRGTQPQHF
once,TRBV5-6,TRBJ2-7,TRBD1,TGTGCCAGCAGCTCACGACAGGGCGCTAACTACGAGCAGTACTTC,CASSSRQGANYEQYF
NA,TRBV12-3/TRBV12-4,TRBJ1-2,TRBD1,TGTGCCAGCAGAGGGACAGGGAGTTATGGCTACACCTTC,CASRGTGSYGYTF
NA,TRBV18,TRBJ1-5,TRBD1,TGTGCCAGCTCACGCGACAGGGGAGGGGGGCTCTATAGCAATCAGCCCCAGCATTTT,CASSRDRGGGLYSNQPQHF
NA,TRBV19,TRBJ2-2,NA,TGTGCCAGTAGCCGATCTGCAGGGGACCCCGGGGAGCTGTTTTTT,CASSRSAGDPGELFF
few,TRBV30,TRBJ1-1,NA,TGTGCCTGGAGTGTCCGGGTGAACACTGAAGCTTTCTTT,CAWSVRVNTEAFF
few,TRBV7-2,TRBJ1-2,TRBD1,TGTGCCAGCACCAAACAGGGGTATGGCTACACCTTC,CASTKQGYGYTF
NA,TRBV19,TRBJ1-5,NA,TGTGCCAGTAGTATGGGGGGGGTTAGCAATCAGCCCCAGCATTTT,CASSMGGVSNQPQHF
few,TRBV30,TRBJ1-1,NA,TGTGCCTGGAGTGACGCGTGGAACACTGAAGCTTTCTTT,CAWSDAWNTEAFF
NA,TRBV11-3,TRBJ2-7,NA,TGTGCCAGCAGCGCGGACAGCTGGGGTGAGCAGTACTTC,CASSADSWGEQYF
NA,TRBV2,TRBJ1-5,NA,TGTGCCATACGGGGGGCGGGGTACAATCAGCCCCAGCATTTT,CAIRGAGYNQPQHF
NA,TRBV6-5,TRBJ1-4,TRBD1,TGTGCCAGCAGTTACGGGACAGGGGGCCGGGGTGAAAAACTGTTTTTT,CASSYGTGGRGEKLFF
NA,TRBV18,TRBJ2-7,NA,TGTGCCAGCTCACCCAACATCGGGGCCTACGAGCAGTACTTC,CASSPNIGAYEQYF
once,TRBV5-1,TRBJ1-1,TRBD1,TGCGCCAGCAGCCCGGACAGGGCGAACACTGAAGCTTTCTTT,CASSPDRANTEAFF
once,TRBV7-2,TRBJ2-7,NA,TGTGCCAGCAGCTTAGGTGGGAGAGGCTACGAGCAGTACTTC,CASSLGGRGYEQYF
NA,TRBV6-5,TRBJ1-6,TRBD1,TGTGCCAGCAATTCCCGGGACAGGGACAATTCACCCCTCCACTTT,CASNSRDRDNSPLHF
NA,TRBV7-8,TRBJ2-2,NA,TGTGCCAGCAGCCCGGGGACAACCACCGGGGAGCTGTTTTTT,CASSPGTTTGELFF
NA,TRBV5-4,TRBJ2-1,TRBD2,TGTGCCAGCAGCTCAGGACTAGCGGGAGACAATGAGCAGTTCTTC,CASSSGLAGDNEQFF
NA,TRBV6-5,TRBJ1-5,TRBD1,TGTGCCAGCAGTGACTCTCGACAGGGGAAGCATTTT,CASSDSRQGKHF
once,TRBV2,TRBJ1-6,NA,TGTGCCAGCAGTGAACTGGGGGAGGGTCGCTCACCCCTCCACTTT,CASSELGEGRSPLHF
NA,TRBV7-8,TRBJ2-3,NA,TGTGCCAGCAGCGTAATGCGGGGCGCACCTAGCACAGATACGCAGTATTTT,CASSVMRGAPSTDTQYF
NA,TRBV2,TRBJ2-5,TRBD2,TGTGCCAGCAGCTATACTAGCGGGAGGGGTGTGGGAGAGACCCAGTACTTC,CASSYTSGRGVGETQYF
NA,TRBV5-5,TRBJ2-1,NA,TGTGCCAGCAGCCTAGACCTTAACTCCTACAATGAGCAGTTCTTC,CASSLDLNSYNEQFF
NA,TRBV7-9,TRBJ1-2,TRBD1,TGTGCCAGCAGCTCCTTGACAGGGCCCGTCTATGGCTACACCTTC,CASSSLTGPVYGYTF
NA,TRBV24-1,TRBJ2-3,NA,TGTGCCACCAGTGATGAGATAACAGATACGCAGTATTTT,CATSDEITDTQYF
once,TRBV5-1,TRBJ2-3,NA,TGCGCCAGCAGGACAGTAAGCACAGATACGCAGTATTTT,CASRTVSTDTQYF
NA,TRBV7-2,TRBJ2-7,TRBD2,TGTGCCAGCAGCTTTCTTAGCGGGGGGGCCCTCGAGCAGTACTTC,CASSFLSGGALEQYF
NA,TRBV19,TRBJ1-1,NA,TGTGCCAGCCGAGAAAGGGGGAGCACTGAAGCTTTCTTT,CASRERGSTEAFF
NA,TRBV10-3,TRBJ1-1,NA,TGTGCCATCAGTGACCGGGGGAGAGACACTGAAGCTTTCTTT,CAISDRGRDTEAFF
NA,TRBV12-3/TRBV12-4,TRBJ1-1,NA,TGTGCCAGCACCCGGAGTAATACTGAAGCTTTCTTT,CASTRSNTEAFF
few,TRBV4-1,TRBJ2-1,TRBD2,TGCGCCAGCAGCCAAGACTACAGGACTAGTACCTACAATGAGCAGTTCTTC,CASSQDYRTSTYNEQFF
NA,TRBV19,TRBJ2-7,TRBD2,TGTGCCAGTAGTATGCGGACTAGCGGGGCGGGCGAGCAGTACTTC,CASSMRTSGAGEQYF
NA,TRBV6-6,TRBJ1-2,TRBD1,TGTGCCAGCAGTCACCGGGACAGGGGATTTGGCTACACCTTC,CASSHRDRGFGYTF
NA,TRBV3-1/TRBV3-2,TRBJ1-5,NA,TGTGCCAGCAGCCAAGTTGCTCACTTTAATCAGCCCCAGCATTTT,CASSQVAHFNQPQHF
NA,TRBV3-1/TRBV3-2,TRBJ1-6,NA,TGTGCCAGCAGCCAAGGACCCCTAGGATCACCCCTCCACTTT,CASSQGPLGSPLHF